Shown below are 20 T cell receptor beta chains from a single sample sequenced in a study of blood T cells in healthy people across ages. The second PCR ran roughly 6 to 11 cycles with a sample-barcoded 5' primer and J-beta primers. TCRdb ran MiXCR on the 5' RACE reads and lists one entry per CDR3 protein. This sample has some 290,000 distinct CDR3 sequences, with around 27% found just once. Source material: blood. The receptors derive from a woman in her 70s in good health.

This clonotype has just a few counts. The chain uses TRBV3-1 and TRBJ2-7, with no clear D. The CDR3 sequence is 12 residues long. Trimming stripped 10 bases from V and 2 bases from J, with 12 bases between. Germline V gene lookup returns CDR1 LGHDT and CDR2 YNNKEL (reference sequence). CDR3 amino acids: CAKAGDTYEQYF. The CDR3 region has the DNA TGTGCCAAAGCCGGTGACACCTACGAGCAGTACTTC.

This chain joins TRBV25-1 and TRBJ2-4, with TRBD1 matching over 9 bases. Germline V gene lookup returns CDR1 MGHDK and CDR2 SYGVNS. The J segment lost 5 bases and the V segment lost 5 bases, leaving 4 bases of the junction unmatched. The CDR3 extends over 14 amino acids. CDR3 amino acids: CASSQTGGENIQYF. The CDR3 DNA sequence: TGTGCCAGCAGTCAAACAGGGGGCGAAAACATTCAGTACTTC.

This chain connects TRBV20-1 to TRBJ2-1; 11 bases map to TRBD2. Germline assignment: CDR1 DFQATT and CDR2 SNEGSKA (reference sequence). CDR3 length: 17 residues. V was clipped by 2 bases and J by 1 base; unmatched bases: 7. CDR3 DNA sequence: TGCAGTGCTAGAAATATAGGGACTAGCGGTTCCTACAATGAGCAGTTCTTC. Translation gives CSARNIGTSGSYNEQFF.

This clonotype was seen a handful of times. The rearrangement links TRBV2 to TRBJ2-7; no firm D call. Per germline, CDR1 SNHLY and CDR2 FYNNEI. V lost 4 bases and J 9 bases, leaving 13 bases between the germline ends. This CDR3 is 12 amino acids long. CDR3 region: CASSVTALRQYF. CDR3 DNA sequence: TGTGCCAGCAGTGTAACTGCGTTACGGCAGTACTTC. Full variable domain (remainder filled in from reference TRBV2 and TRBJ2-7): EPEVTQTPSHQVTQMGQEVILRCVPISNHLYFYWYRQILGQKVEFLVSFYNNEISEKSEIFDDQFSVERPDGSNFTLKIRSTKLEDSAMYFCASSVTALRQYFGPGTRLTVT.

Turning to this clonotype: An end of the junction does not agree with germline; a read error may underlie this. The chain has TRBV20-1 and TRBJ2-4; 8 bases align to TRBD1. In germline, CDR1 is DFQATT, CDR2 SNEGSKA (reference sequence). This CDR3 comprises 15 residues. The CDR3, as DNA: TGTAGTGCTGGGGACAGGACGGACTTCTGGAACATTCAGTACTTC. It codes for CSAGDRTDFWNIQYF.

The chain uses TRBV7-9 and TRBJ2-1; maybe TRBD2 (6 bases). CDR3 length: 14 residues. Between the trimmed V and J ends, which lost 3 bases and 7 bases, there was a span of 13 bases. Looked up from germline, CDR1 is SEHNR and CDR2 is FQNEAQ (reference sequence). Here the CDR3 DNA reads TGTGCCAGCAGCTTCTCCTCGGGAGTGAATGAGCAGTTCTTC. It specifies CASSFSSGVNEQFF.

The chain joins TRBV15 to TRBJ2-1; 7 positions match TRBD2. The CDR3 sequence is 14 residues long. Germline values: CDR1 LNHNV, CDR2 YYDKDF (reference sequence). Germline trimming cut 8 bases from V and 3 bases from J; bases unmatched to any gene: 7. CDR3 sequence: CATGLTSFYNEQFF. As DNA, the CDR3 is TGTGCCACCGGATTGACTAGCTTCTACAATGAGCAGTTCTTC.

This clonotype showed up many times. Here the CDR3 DNA reads TGTGCCAGCAGCTTGGGACAGCAGGAGACCCAGTACTTC. This sequence encodes CASSLGQQETQYF. The V and J genes are TRBV12-3 or TRBV12-4 and TRBJ2-5; 7 bases fit TRBD1. The CDR3 sequence is 13 residues long. With 6 bases clipped from V and 5 bases from J, the junction kept 6 bases outside the gene matches.

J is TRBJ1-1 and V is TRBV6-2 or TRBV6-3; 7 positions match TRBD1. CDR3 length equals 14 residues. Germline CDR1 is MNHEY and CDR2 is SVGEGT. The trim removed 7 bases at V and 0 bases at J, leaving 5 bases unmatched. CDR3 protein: CASTRDSMNTEAFF. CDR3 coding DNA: TGTGCCAGCACCAGGGACAGTATGAACACTGAAGCTTTCTTT.

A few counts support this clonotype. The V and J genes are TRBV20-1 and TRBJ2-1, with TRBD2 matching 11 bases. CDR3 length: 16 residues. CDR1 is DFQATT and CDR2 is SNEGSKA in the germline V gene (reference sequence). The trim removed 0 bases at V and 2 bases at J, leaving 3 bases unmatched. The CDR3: CSARDLAGGPYNEQFF. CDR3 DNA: TGCAGTGCTAGAGACCTAGCGGGAGGTCCCTACAATGAGCAGTTCTTC.

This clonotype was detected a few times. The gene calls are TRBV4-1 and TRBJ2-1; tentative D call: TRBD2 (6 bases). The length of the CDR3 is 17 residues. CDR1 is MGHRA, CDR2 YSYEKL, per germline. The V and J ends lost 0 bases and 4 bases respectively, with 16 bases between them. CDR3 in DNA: TGCGCCAGCAGCCAAGATCACAGTGCGGGACGTTACAATGAGCAGTTCTTC. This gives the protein CASSQDHSAGRYNEQFF.

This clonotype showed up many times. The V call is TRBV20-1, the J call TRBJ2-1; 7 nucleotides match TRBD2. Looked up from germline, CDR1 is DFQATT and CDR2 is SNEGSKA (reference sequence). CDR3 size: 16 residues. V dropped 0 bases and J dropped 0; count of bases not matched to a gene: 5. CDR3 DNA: TGCAGTGCTAGAGATCAGAGCGGGACCTCCTACAATGAGCAGTTCTTC. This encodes CSARDQSGTSYNEQFF.

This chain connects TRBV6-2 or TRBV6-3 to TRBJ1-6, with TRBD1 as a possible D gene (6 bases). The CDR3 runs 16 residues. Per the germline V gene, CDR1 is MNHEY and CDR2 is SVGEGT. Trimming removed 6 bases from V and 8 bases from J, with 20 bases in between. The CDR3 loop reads CASSPGTSEVYSPLHF. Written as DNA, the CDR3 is TGTGCCAGCAGCCCCGGGACATCGGAGGTGTATTCACCCCTCCACTTT.

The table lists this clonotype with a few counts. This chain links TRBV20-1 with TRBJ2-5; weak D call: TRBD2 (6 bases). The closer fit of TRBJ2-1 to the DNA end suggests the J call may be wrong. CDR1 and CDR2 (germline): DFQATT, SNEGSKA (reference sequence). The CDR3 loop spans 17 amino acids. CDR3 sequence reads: CSARDLDQRALSNEQFF. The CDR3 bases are TGCAGTGCTAGAGATTTGGACCAGCGGGCCTTAAGTAATGAGCAGTTCTTC.

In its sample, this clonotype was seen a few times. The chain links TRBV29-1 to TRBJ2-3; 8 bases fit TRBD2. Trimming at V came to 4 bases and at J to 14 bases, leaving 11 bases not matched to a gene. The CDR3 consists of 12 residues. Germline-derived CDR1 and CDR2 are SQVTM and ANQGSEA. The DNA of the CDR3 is TGCAGCGTTGGGGGACTAGGTGTCGATCCGTATTTT. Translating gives CSVGGLGVDPYF.

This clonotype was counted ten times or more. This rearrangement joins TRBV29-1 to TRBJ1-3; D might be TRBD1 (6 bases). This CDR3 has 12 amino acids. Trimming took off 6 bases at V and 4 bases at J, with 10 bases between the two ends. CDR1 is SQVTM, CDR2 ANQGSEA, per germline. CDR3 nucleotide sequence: TGCAGCGTCCCGGGACACGGAAACACCATATATTTT. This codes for CSVPGHGNTIYF.

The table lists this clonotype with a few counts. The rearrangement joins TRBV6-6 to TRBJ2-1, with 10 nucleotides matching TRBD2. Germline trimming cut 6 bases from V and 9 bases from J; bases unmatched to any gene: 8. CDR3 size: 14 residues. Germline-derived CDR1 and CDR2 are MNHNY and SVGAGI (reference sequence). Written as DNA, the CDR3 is TGTGCCAGCAGGCCGGGACTAGCGTACGGTGAGCAGTTCTTC. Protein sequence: CASRPGLAYGEQFF.

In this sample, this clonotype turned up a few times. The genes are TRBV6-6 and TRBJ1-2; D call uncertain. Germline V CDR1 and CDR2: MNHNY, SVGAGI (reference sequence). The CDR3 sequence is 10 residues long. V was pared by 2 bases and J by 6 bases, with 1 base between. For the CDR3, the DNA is TGTGCCAGCAGTTACGATGGCTACACCTTC. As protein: CASSYDGYTF.

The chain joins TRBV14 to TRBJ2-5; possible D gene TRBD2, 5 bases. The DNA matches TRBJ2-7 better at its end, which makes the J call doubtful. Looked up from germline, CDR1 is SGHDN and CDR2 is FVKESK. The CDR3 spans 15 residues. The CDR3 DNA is TGTGCCAGCAGCCCAGAAGGAGGAGGATGGTACGAGCAGTACTTC. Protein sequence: CASSPEGGGWYEQYF.

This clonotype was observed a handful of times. The CDR3 reads CASSFAEGKNIQYF. The CDR3 DNA reads TGTGCCAGCAGTTTTGCCGAGGGCAAAAACATTCAGTACTTC. J is TRBJ2-4 and V is TRBV28, with D possibly TRBD2 on 5 matching bases. CDR3 size: 14 residues. The V gene lost 3 bases and the J gene lost 3 bases, with 9 bases spanning the gap. CDR1 is MDHEN, CDR2 SYDVKM, per germline.